These 4 T cell receptor beta chains came from one sample sequenced in a study of OX40 agonist ivuxolimab in advanced cancers. Here immunoSEQ multiplex PCR was the method, and the copy in TCRdb shows in-frame clones only, minus some. The sample includes under 100,000 clones, approximately 85% seen only once; the top ten take over 4.5%. Specimen: CD4+ or CD8+ T cells sorted from blood, collected in a trial of the OX40 agonist ivuxolimab. These receptors came from an adult with an advanced solid tumor such as melanoma, head and neck, liver or kidney cancer.

This rearrangement joins TRBV19 to TRBJ2-3; the match to TRBD2 covers 8 bases. V was clipped by 8 bases and J by 5 bases; unmatched bases: 12. The CDR3 is 15 amino acids. Germline V gene data show CDR1 as LNHDA and CDR2 as SQIVND (reference sequence). The DNA for the CDR3 is TGTGCCAGTGGGCCCCAGGCGGGGGGCCTAGATACGCAGTATTTT. Translating it yields CASGPQAGGLDTQYF.

The chain joins TRBV6-1 to TRBJ2-2, with TRBD1 matching over 9 bases. J was trimmed by 5 bases and V by 7 bases; bases with no gene match: 8. Germline V gene sequence: CDR1 MNHNS, CDR2 SASEGT. The length of the CDR3 is 15 residues. CDR3 loop: CASILTGGRTGELFF. In DNA form, the CDR3 reads TGTGCCAGCATTTTGACAGGGGGTAGGACCGGGGAGCTGTTTTTT.

In this sample, this clone turned up once. This sequence joins TRBV7-9 and TRBJ2-5; TRBD1 matches 7 bases. The J call is in doubt because the DNA end fits TRBJ2-7 better. The CDR3 is made up of 14 amino acids. CDR1 and CDR2 (germline): SEHNR, FQNEAQ (reference sequence). CDR3 DNA: TGTGCCAGCAGCCTGGCAGGGGGCTCCTACGAGCAGTACTTC. It yields the protein CASSLAGGSYEQYF.

A single count supports this clone. The gene calls are TRBV7-2 and TRBJ2-1; TRBD2 matches at 7 bases. Germline lookup yields CDR1 SGHTA and CDR2 FQGNSA. This CDR3 region has 15 residues. V shed 1 base and J 4 bases; nucleotides not matched to a gene: 4. CDR3 in amino acids: CASSLVAGHYNEQFF. CDR3 nucleotides: TGTGCCAGCAGCTTAGTAGCGGGTCATTACAATGAGCAGTTCTTC.